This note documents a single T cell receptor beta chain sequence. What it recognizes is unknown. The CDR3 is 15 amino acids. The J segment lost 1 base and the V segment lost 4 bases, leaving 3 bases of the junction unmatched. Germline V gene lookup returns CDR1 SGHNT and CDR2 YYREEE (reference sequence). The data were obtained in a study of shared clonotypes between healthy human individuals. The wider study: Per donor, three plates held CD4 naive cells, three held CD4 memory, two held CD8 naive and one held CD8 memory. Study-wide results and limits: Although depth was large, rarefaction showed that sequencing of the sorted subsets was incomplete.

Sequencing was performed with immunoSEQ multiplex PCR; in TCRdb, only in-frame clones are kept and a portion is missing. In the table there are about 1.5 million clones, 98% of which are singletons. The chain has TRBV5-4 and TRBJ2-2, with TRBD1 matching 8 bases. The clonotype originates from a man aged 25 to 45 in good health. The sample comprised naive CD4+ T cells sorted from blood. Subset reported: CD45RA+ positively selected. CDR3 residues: CASSHGTGNTGELFF. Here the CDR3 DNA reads TGTGCCAGCAGCCACGGGACAGGGAACACCGGGGAGCTGTTTTTT.